The 30 T cell receptor beta chains listed next were all sequenced from one sample in a study of blood T cells in healthy people across ages. Primed by a sample-barcoded 5' primer and a J-beta primer mix, a second PCR proceeded for 7 to 11 cycles. TCRdb reprocessed the 5' RACE reads via MiXCR and lists one record per CDR3 protein. The table has over a million distinct CDR3 sequences, approximately 25% seen once; the top ten hold 0.65% to 0.95%. These records were also assigned to another study, of T cells of mothers and their children.

The sequenced material came from blood. The receptors here all came from a girl aged 2-10 years in good health.

This clonotype was picked up many times. The DNA of the CDR3 is TGTGCCAGCAGTTTAAACAGCCCCTACGAGCAGTACTTC. Protein sequence: CASSLNSPYEQYF. The chain has TRBV28 and TRBJ2-7; D is ambiguous. Germline assignment: CDR1 MDHEN and CDR2 SYDVKM. V was clipped by 2 bases and J by 2 bases, with 7 bases between them. The CDR3 has 13 residues. The full variable domain, with the rest looked up from reference TRBV28 and TRBJ2-7, is DVKVTQSSRYLVKRTGEKVFLECVQDMDHENMFWYRQDPGLGLRLIYFSYDVKMKEKGDIPEGYSVSREKKERFSLILESASTNQTSMYLCASSLNSPYEQYFGPGTRLTVT.

The V gene is TRBV25-1, the J gene TRBJ1-6; 9 nucleotides line up with TRBD1. Per germline, CDR1 MGHDK and CDR2 SYGVNS. CDR3 size: 16 residues. Losses at the gene ends were 6 bases for V and 10 bases for J; bases not matched to a gene: 13. The CDR3 DNA sequence: TGTGCCAGCAGGGAAGTAAAAGGGACAGGGAACTCACCCCTCCACTTT. As protein: CASREVKGTGNSPLHF.

The sample holds a few counts of this clonotype. This chain links TRBV5-1 with TRBJ2-1; D ambiguous. Per germline, CDR1 SGHRS and CDR2 YFSETQ. V gave up 1 base and J gave up 6 bases, with 11 bases separating them. The CDR3 has 14 amino acids. As DNA, the CDR3 is TGCGCCAGCAGCTTGTTTAAGGTGGGCAATGAGCAGTTCTTC. Amino acids: CASSLFKVGNEQFF.

The chain recombines TRBV7-2 with TRBJ2-5; D is uncertain. The CDR3 totals 15 residues. The V gene's germline CDR1 is SGHTA and CDR2 FQGNSA. V gave up 1 base and J gave up 3 bases, with 12 bases separating them. The CDR3 spells CASSLVSTLEETQYF. CDR3 sequence (DNA): TGTGCCAGCAGCTTAGTTTCCACCCTAGAAGAGACCCAGTACTTC. The full variable domain, completed using reference TRBV7-2 and TRBJ2-5, is GAGVSQSPSNKVTEKGKDVELRCDPISGHTALYWYRQSLGQGLEFLIYFQGNSAPDKSGLPSDRFSAERTGGSVSTLTIQRTQQEDSAVYLCASSLVSTLEETQYFGPGTRLLVL.

The chain combines TRBV7-9 with TRBJ2-3, with D hard to call. V was clipped by 1 base and J by 2 bases, with 7 bases between them. The CDR3 runs 14 residues. Germline V gene data show CDR1 as SEHNR and CDR2 as FQNEAQ (reference sequence). This chain's CDR3 is CASSLVAYTDTQYF. CDR3 in DNA: TGTGCCAGCAGCTTAGTGGCTTACACAGATACGCAGTATTTT.

V is TRBV6-2 or TRBV6-3 and J is TRBJ2-7; D not resolved. CDR3 length equals 13 residues. Germline V gives CDR1 MNHEY, CDR2 SVGEGT. The CDR3 sequence is CATYPVQGYEQYF. CDR3 coding DNA: TGTGCTACCTACCCGGTACAAGGCTACGAGCAGTACTTC.

As to this clonotype: Since a much larger clone is just one base distant, this may be a read error. CDR3 DNA: TGTGCCAGCATCAACAATGAGCAGTTCTTC. Translating gives CASINNEQFF. The V and J genes are TRBV7-9 and TRBJ2-1; no definite D call. V lost 7 bases and J lost 5, with 3 bases in between. Germline V gene lookup returns CDR1 SEHNR and CDR2 FQNEAQ (reference sequence). There are 10 residues in the CDR3.

This clonotype has more than one count but fewer than ten. The chain carries TRBV3-1 and TRBJ2-5; D is uncertain. There are 13 residues in the CDR3. Trimming removed 2 bases at V and 9 bases at J, with 13 bases between. Germline CDR1 LGHDT, CDR2 YNNKEL (reference sequence). In nucleotides, the CDR3 is TGTGCCAGCAGCCAATACACCAACCCCCCCCAGTACTTC. Protein product: CASSQYTNPPQYF.

The CDR3 sequence is CASSLTVVAPRAQYF. Written as DNA, the CDR3 is TGTGCCAGCAGTTTAACAGTAGTGGCGCCAAGGGCCCAGTACTTC. This chain connects TRBV28 to TRBJ2-5; D gene unclear. The CDR3 spans 15 residues. CDR1 and CDR2 from the germline V gene are MDHEN and SYDVKM. V lost 2 bases and J lost 9, with 19 bases in between.

Ten or more counts support this clonotype. V is TRBV20-1 and J is TRBJ2-5; D call uncertain. The DNA matches TRBJ2-7 better at its end, which makes the J call doubtful. This CDR3 comprises 11 residues. Germline assignment: CDR1 DFQATT and CDR2 SNEGSKA (reference sequence). The CDR3 loop reads CSARDNYEQYF. The CDR3 DNA reads TGCAGTGCTAGAGACAACTACGAGCAGTACTTC.

The chain is built from TRBV29-1 and TRBJ2-5; possible D gene TRBD2, 5 bases. The CDR3 extends over 13 amino acids. The germline gives CDR1 SQVTM, CDR2 ANQGSEA. V was shortened by 3 bases and J by 11 bases, with 19 bases between the two germline ends. The CDR3 here is CSVEAGTKREQYF. The CDR3 bases are TGCAGCGTTGAGGCAGGAACAAAGAGGGAGCAGTACTTC.

The chain recombines TRBV20-1 with TRBJ2-7; 15 nucleotides agree with TRBD2. The trim removed 6 bases at V and 2 bases at J, leaving 11 bases unmatched. Germline-derived CDR1 and CDR2 are DFQATT and SNEGSKA (reference sequence). The CDR3 runs 17 residues. The CDR3 DNA follows: TGCAGTGCCCTACTCGGGACTAGCGGGGGGCCGACCTACGAGCAGTACTTC. It is translated as CSALLGTSGGPTYEQYF.

This clonotype was counted only a few times. The V and J genes are TRBV28 and TRBJ1-6; D gene uncertain. V lost 7 bases to trimming and J lost 8 bases, with 15 bases between them. This CDR3 has 14 residues. From germline, CDR1 is MDHEN and CDR2 SYDVKM. The CDR3 spells CASNGHNGYSPLHF. CDR3 DNA sequence: TGTGCCAGCAACGGGCACAATGGGTATTCACCCCTCCACTTT.

This sequence joins TRBV15 and TRBJ2-5; weak D call: TRBD2 (5 bases). Matching the DNA end better, TRBJ2-7 makes the J call doubtful. In germline, CDR1 is LNHNV, CDR2 YYDKDF (reference sequence). There are 16 residues in the CDR3. The CDR3 DNA is TGTGCCACCAGCAGAGGTCTAGCCGGGGATGGGTACGAGCAGTACTTC. Translated, it gives CATSRGLAGDGYEQYF.

At least ten counts were recorded for this clonotype. Written as DNA, the CDR3 is TGTGCCAGGGTCTCTTGCGAGCAGTACTTC. Translating gives CARVSCEQYF. The rearrangement uses TRBV27 and TRBJ2-7; D gene unclear. The germline V gene encodes CDR1 MNHEY and CDR2 SMNVEV (reference sequence). V gave up 9 bases and J gave up 6 bases, with 9 bases separating them. The CDR3 sequence is 10 residues long.

J is TRBJ2-5 and V is TRBV19; 10 positions agree with TRBD2. V shed 4 bases, J shed 2 bases, and the junction held 7 bases outside the gene matches. The CDR3 is 16 residues long. Germline lookup yields CDR1 LNHDA and CDR2 SQIVND (reference sequence). In nucleotides, the CDR3 is TGTGCCAGTAGTAAGGGCACTAGCGGGGTTCAAGAGACCCAGTACTTC. Its protein is CASSKGTSGVQETQYF.

The chain combines TRBV12-3 or TRBV12-4 with TRBJ1-1; D might be TRBD1 (6 bases). V was pared by 7 bases and J by 6 bases, with 27 bases between. The CDR3 sequence is 17 residues long. In nucleotides, the CDR3 is TGTGCCAGCATCATGCATTTGTGGGGGCAGGGAGGGCCTGAAGCTTTCTTT. Protein: CASIMHLWGQGGPEAFF.

The chain joins TRBV5-6 to TRBJ2-5, with TRBD2 matching 10 bases. The junction had 11 bases not matched to a gene; V was cut back by 1 base and J by 5 bases. This CDR3 region has 17 residues. Germline-derived CDR1 and CDR2 are SGHDT and YYEEEE. CDR3 residues: CASSLLLASGSRETQYF. The CDR3, as DNA: TGTGCCAGCAGCTTGCTGCTGGCTAGCGGGAGTAGGGAGACCCAGTACTTC.

The chain links TRBV5-1 to TRBJ2-1; 11 positions agree with TRBD2. The J segment lost 7 bases and the V segment lost 4 bases, leaving 4 bases of the junction unmatched. The CDR3 runs 14 residues. Looked up from germline, CDR1 is SGHRS and CDR2 is YFSETQ. The CDR3 loop is CASSGTSGLNEQFF. In DNA, the CDR3 is TGCGCCAGCAGCGGGACTAGCGGTTTGAATGAGCAGTTCTTC.

This clonotype was detected only a few times. This sequence joins TRBV5-1 and TRBJ2-3; 7 nucleotides match TRBD2. This CDR3 comprises 16 residues. The J segment lost 4 bases and the V segment lost 4 bases, leaving 12 bases of the junction unmatched. Per germline, CDR1 SGHRS and CDR2 YFSETQ. CDR3 amino acids: CASSEMGSGYSDTQYF. CDR3 coding DNA: TGCGCCAGCAGCGAAATGGGTAGCGGGTATTCAGATACGCAGTATTTT.

Remarks on this clonotype: Here the CDR3 omits its conserved ending phenylalanine or tryptophan, so a read error is the likely source. The DNA is omitted, as the CDR3 cannot be located on it reliably, and the CDR3 follows TCRdb's listing. This chain links TRBV12-3 or TRBV12-4 with TRBJ2-3; TRBD1 was called by the table and not checked on the DNA. The CDR3 is 13 residues long, counting both termini. CDR3: CASRTGRADAEYS.

This chain joins TRBV3-1 and TRBJ2-1; 11 bases line up with TRBD2. Germline V gene sequence: CDR1 LGHDT, CDR2 YNNKEL (reference sequence). CDR3 length equals 17 residues. The junction had 7 bases not matched to a gene; V was cut back by 0 bases and J by 6 bases. The CDR3 is CASSQDLGLAGGNEQFF. The CDR3 DNA reads as TGTGCCAGCAGCCAAGATCTAGGGCTAGCGGGGGGCAATGAGCAGTTCTTC.

This rearrangement joins TRBV27 to TRBJ2-1, with 8 bases lining up with TRBD2. V lost 5 bases to trimming and J lost 10 bases; unmatched junction nucleotides: 13. Germline assignment: CDR1 MNHEY and CDR2 SMNVEV (reference sequence). CDR3 length: 15 amino acids. The CDR3: CASSNPNGRAGEQFF. As DNA, the CDR3 is TGTGCCAGCAGTAACCCTAACGGGAGGGCCGGGGAGCAGTTCTTC.

This clonotype was counted only a few times. The gene calls are TRBV28 and TRBJ2-5; tentative D call: TRBD1 (5 bases). Germline loops: CDR1 MDHEN, CDR2 SYDVKM. V lost 5 bases and J 7 bases, leaving 14 bases between the germline ends. This CDR3 has 13 amino acids. This chain's CDR3 is CASSTRQLGTQYF. Here the CDR3 DNA reads TGTGCCAGCAGTACCCGACAGCTGGGGACCCAGTACTTC.

This clonotype turned up a few times. This chain connects TRBV11-1 to TRBJ2-7; no firm D call. Between the trimmed V and J ends, which lost 5 bases and 1 base, there was a span of 9 bases. The length of the CDR3 is 13 residues. Per germline, CDR1 SGHAT and CDR2 FQDESV (reference sequence). The CDR3 region is CASSLDWSYEQYF. The CDR3 DNA reads as TGTGCCAGCAGCCTAGACTGGTCCTACGAGCAGTACTTC.

This clonotype has only a few counts. The germline gene is not matched at one end of the junction; a read error may be the cause. This chain joins TRBV19 and TRBJ2-7; unclear D gene. The CDR3 loop spans 13 amino acids. Germline CDR1 reads LNHDA; CDR2 reads SQIVND (reference sequence). The CDR3 protein is CASSIGKTYERYF. The CDR3 coding sequence is TGTGCCAGTAGTATTGGCAAAACCTACGAGCGGTACTTC.

The chain recombines TRBV28 with TRBJ2-6; 7 bases align to TRBD1. The trim removed 7 bases at V and 2 bases at J, leaving 17 bases unmatched. The CDR3 extends over 19 amino acids. Germline-derived CDR1 and CDR2 are MDHEN and SYDVKM. The CDR3 is CASNLGTADLATGANVLTF. CDR3 sequence (DNA): TGTGCCAGCAACTTAGGGACAGCAGATCTTGCGACTGGGGCCAACGTCCTGACTTTC.

This clonotype came up a few times. The chain recombines TRBV29-1 with TRBJ2-5, with D possibly called TRBD1 or TRBD2 (5 bases each). The CDR3 covers 13 residues. From germline, CDR1 is SQVTM and CDR2 ANQGSEA. V was shortened by 4 bases and J by 1 base, with 10 bases between the two germline ends. The DNA of the CDR3 is TGCAGCGTTGGATCAGGGACCCAAGAGACCCAGTACTTC. Translation gives CSVGSGTQETQYF.

J is TRBJ2-7 and V is TRBV6-2 or TRBV6-3, with D possibly TRBD1 on 6 matching bases. The CDR3 runs to 13 residues. Germline V lookup: CDR1 MNHEY, CDR2 SVGEGT. Deletions cut 6 bases from V and 5 bases from J, with 14 bases between. CDR3 protein: CASRRRTVDEQYF. CDR3 DNA: TGTGCCAGCAGACGCAGGACAGTAGACGAGCAGTACTTC.

The chain recombines TRBV20-1 with TRBJ1-2, with D maybe TRBD1 (5 bases). This CDR3 comprises 13 residues. Germline lookup yields CDR1 DFQATT and CDR2 SNEGSKA (reference sequence). The germline V and J ends were trimmed by 6 bases and 5 bases, with 16 bases remaining between them. CDR3: CSAPGGDTYGYTF. The CDR3 bases are TGCAGTGCCCCTGGGGGGGATACATATGGCTACACCTTC.